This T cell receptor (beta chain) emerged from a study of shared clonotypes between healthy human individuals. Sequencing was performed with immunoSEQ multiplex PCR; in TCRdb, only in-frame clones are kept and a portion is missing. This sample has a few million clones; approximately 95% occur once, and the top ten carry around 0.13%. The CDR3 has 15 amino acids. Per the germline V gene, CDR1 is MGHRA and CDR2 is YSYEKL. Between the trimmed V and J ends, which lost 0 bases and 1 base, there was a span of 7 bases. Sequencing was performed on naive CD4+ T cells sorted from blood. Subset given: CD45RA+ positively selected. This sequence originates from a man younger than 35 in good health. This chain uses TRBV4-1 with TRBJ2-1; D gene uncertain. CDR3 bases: TGCGCCAGCAGCCAAGAGCCGGGTTCCTACAATGAGCAGTTCTTC. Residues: CASSQEPGSYNEQFF.